This T cell receptor beta chain was sequenced during a study of blood T cell repertoires in COVID-19. Study at large: Sources were T cells, B-cell-depleted T cells, or PBMCs; the material itself was cDNA or gDNA.

With 3 bases clipped from V and 5 bases from J, the junction kept 15 bases outside the gene matches. Looked up from germline, CDR1 is SGHTA and CDR2 is FQGNSA. CDR3 length: 17 amino acids. Clones were sequenced by immunoSEQ multiplex PCR, and TCRdb holds only the in-frame ones, with some missing. The sample holds some 170,000 clones; more than 80% are singletons and the top ten take less than 2%. What was sequenced was peripheral blood. The chain is built from TRBV7-2 and TRBJ1-1; TRBD1 aligns across 7 bases. The sequence derives from a woman aged 55-69 years with COVID-19, enrolled during active disease. DNA for the CDR3: TGTGCCAGCAGCTTTCGACAGGGCCCTCCGAGAATAACTGAAGCTTTCTTT. Residues: CASSFRQGPPRITEAFF.